The 26 T cell receptor beta chains below were found in one sample sequenced in a study of blood T cell repertoires in COVID-19 (TCRdb year 2020). Libraries came from the immunoSEQ multiplex PCR assay. Here the immuneACCESS table is served through TCRdb, limited to in-frame sequences with V and J called. Missing clones are a known gap in these copies; in checked studies unresolved V genes cover under half, and the rest lacks a known reason. The sample profile shows over 50,000 clones; under 90% of them were found once. In total, the top ten clones hold 28% of the sample. Material: peripheral blood. Receptor source: a human donor in a cohort sampled during active COVID-19.

This clone was detected once. V is TRBV30 and J is TRBJ2-7, with 7 bases identical to TRBD2. The CDR3 covers 14 residues. The V and J ends lost 5 bases and 4 bases, in that order; junction bases with no gene match: 11. Germline V gene lookup returns CDR1 GTSNPN and CDR2 SVGIG (reference sequence). The CDR3 coding sequence is TGTGCCTGGGGGGTCGGGGGGTCTCGATACGAGCAGTACTTC. This codes for CAWGVGGSRYEQYF. Combining the CDR3 with reference TRBV30 and TRBJ2-7 gives the whole variable domain SQTIHQWPATLVQPVGSPLSLECTVEGTSNPNLYWYRQAAGRGLQLLFYSVGIGQISSEVPQNLSASRPQDRQFILSSKKLLLSDSGFYLCAWGVGGSRYEQYFGPGTRLTVT.

This clone was observed a single time. The chain joins TRBV10-3 to TRBJ1-2, with D perhaps matching TRBD1 (6 bases). Germline values: CDR1 ENHRY, CDR2 SYGVKD. The CDR3 length is 14 residues. Trimming removed 6 bases at V and 5 bases at J, with 16 bases between. The CDR3 reads CAIRGGRLGYGYTF. The CDR3 DNA reads TGTGCCATCAGGGGGGGGCGGCTGGGGTATGGCTACACCTTC.

The chain joins TRBV2 to TRBJ2-7; D unclear. Trimming cost V 5 bases and J 4 bases, with 6 bases left between them. The CDR3 extends over 11 amino acids. Germline CDR1 SNHLY, CDR2 FYNNEI. The CDR3 bases are TGTGCCAGCAGTCTGAGGTACGAGCAGTACTTC. Amino acid sequence: CASSLRYEQYF.

The chain has TRBV18 and TRBJ2-1; a weak D match, TRBD1 (5 bases). CDR3 length: 15 amino acids. Per germline, CDR1 KGHSH and CDR2 LQKENI. Trimming took 6 bases from V and 1 from J, leaving 13 bases between them. This CDR3 reads CASSQLTGSYNEQFF. The DNA for the CDR3 is TGTGCCAGCTCTCAGCTTACAGGTTCCTACAATGAGCAGTTCTTC.

This clone has a single count. The CDR3 DNA is TGTGCCAGCACCCGAGGGGGGGGAGATCAGCCCCAGCATTTT. Protein product: CASTRGGGDQPQHF. This chain uses TRBV6-5 with TRBJ1-5; tentative D call: TRBD1 (6 bases). There are 14 residues in the CDR3. Trimming took 7 bases from V and 5 from J, leaving 15 bases between them. CDR1 is MNHEY and CDR2 is SVGAGI in the germline V gene.

This clone was found a few times. V and J are TRBV5-1 and TRBJ2-7, with 12 bases lining up with TRBD2. In germline, CDR1 is SGHRS, CDR2 YFSETQ. The CDR3 is 15 residues long. Losses at the gene ends were 4 bases for V and 3 bases for J; bases not matched to a gene: 5. This CDR3 is CASSQGTSGFYEQYF. The CDR3, as DNA: TGCGCCAGCAGCCAAGGGACTAGCGGGTTCTACGAGCAGTACTTC.

V usage is TRBV6-1 and J usage is TRBJ2-2, with a weak D call TRBD1 (5 bases). The length of the CDR3 is 15 residues. Germline values: CDR1 MNHNS, CDR2 SASEGT. V lost 2 bases and J lost 7, with 14 bases in between. The CDR3 loop reads CASSEQRRVDGELFF. In DNA form, the CDR3 reads TGTGCCAGCAGTGAACAGCGCAGGGTGGACGGGGAGCTGTTTTTT.

The V call is TRBV28, the J call TRBJ2-4, with 8 bases that match TRBD1. The V and J ends lost 0 bases and 2 bases, in that order; junction bases with no gene match: 6. CDR1 is MDHEN, CDR2 SYDVKM, per germline. The CDR3 runs 17 residues. The CDR3 sequence: CASSLWGQGAPKNIQYF. CDR3 nucleotides: TGTGCCAGCAGTTTATGGGGGCAGGGGGCTCCCAAAAACATTCAGTACTTC.

The V call is TRBV2, the J call TRBJ1-5, with 7 bases aligning to TRBD1. This CDR3 is built from 17 residues. V dropped 4 bases and J dropped 0; count of bases not matched to a gene: 9. Germline V CDR1 and CDR2: SNHLY, FYNNEI. The CDR3 region is CASSVRGDPYSNQPQHF. The CDR3 nucleotides are TGTGCCAGCAGTGTCAGGGGGGATCCTTATAGCAATCAGCCCCAGCATTTT.

The gene calls are TRBV18 and TRBJ1-1, with 7 bases aligning to TRBD1. This CDR3 contains 13 residues. Germline CDR1 reads KGHSH; CDR2 reads LQKENI. V gave up 9 bases and J gave up 3 bases; unmatched junction bases: 7. The DNA for the CDR3 is TGTGCCAGTAAACAGGGGACATACACTGAAGCTTTCTTT. Residues: CASKQGTYTEAFF. The full variable domain, its missing parts supplied by reference TRBV18 and TRBJ1-1, is NAGVMQNPRHLVRRRGQEARLRCSPMKGHSHVYWYRQLPEEGLKFMVYLQKENIIDESGMPKERFSAEFPKEGPSILRIQQVVRGDSAAYFCASKQGTYTEAFFGQGTRLTVV.

The sample holds a few counts of this clone. This rearrangement joins TRBV5-8 to TRBJ2-7; D is tentatively TRBD1 or TRBD2 (6 bases each). The CDR3 consists of 15 residues. Trimming cost V 7 bases and J 9 bases, with 26 bases left between them. Germline CDR1 SGHTS, CDR2 YDEGEE. The CDR3 spells CASRLGGAEPYGQYF. CDR3 in DNA: TGTGCCAGCCGGTTGGGGGGCGCCGAACCTTATGGGCAGTACTTC.

J is TRBJ2-2 and V is TRBV2; 9 bases map to TRBD2. Germline CDR1 is SNHLY and CDR2 is FYNNEI. With 5 bases clipped from V and 6 bases from J, the junction kept 4 bases outside the gene matches. The CDR3 contains 14 residues. CDR3 in amino acids: CASSSGRLSGELFF. DNA for the CDR3: TGTGCCAGCAGTAGCGGGAGGTTATCCGGGGAGCTGTTTTTT. The full variable domain, completed using reference TRBV2 and TRBJ2-2, is EPEVTQTPSHQVTQMGQEVILRCVPISNHLYFYWYRQILGQKVEFLVSFYNNEISEKSEIFDDQFSVERPDGSNFTLKIRSTKLEDSAMYFCASSSGRLSGELFFGEGSRLTVL.

The V gene is TRBV7-3, the J gene TRBJ1-1, with a weak D call TRBD1 (5 bases). Per germline, CDR1 SGHTA and CDR2 FQGTGA. V dropped 4 bases and J dropped 5 bases, with 11 bases sitting between them. CDR3 length: 13 residues. The CDR3 loop reads CASSWTKRTEAFF. The CDR3 nucleotides read TGTGCCAGCAGCTGGACAAAGAGGACTGAAGCTTTCTTT.

This chain links TRBV19 with TRBJ1-3; 10 bases align to TRBD1. V was clipped by 4 bases and J by 6 bases; unmatched bases: 3. Germline V gene lookup returns CDR1 LNHDA and CDR2 SQIVND (reference sequence). This CDR3 region has 14 residues. Here the CDR3 reads CASSSGQGENTIYF. CDR3 DNA: TGTGCCAGTAGTAGCGGACAGGGGGAAAACACCATATATTTT.

The gene calls are TRBV5-4 and TRBJ1-2; TRBD1 agrees at 10 bases. CDR3 length: 16 residues. Germline values: CDR1 SGHNT, CDR2 YYREEE (reference sequence). J gave up 4 bases and V 2 bases, and 8 bases lay outside the gene matches. The CDR3 spells CASSFPGQGFGYGYTF. In DNA, the CDR3 is TGTGCCAGCAGCTTCCCGGGACAGGGGTTCGGCTATGGCTACACCTTC.

There are a few counts of this clone. V gene TRBV7-9 combines with J gene TRBJ2-2; 12 nucleotides align to TRBD2. CDR1 SEHNR and CDR2 FQNEAQ come from the germline V gene (reference sequence). The CDR3 consists of 17 residues. V was pared by 6 bases and J by 4 bases, with 9 bases of the junction left unmatched. In nucleotides, the CDR3 is TGTGCCAGCAGTCAAAGTGGACTAGCGGGACCCACCGGGGAGCTGTTTTTT. It specifies CASSQSGLAGPTGELFF.

This clone was seen a few times. The chain uses TRBV10-1 and TRBJ2-2; no definite D call. Deletions cut 5 bases from V and 6 bases from J, with 10 bases between. The CDR3 is made up of 13 amino acids. Germline CDR1 is WNHNN and CDR2 is SYGVQD (reference sequence). CDR3 nucleotide sequence: TGCGCCAGCAGTAAGACACCCCCCGGGGAGCTGTTTTTT. Its translation is CASSKTPPGELFF.

This chain links TRBV5-1 with TRBJ2-2; D perhaps matches TRBD1 (6 bases). The CDR3 is 17 amino acids. Trimming took 4 bases from V and 4 from J, leaving 20 bases between them. Germline CDR1 reads SGHRS; CDR2 reads YFSETQ. CDR3 coding DNA: TGCGCCAGCAGCCAAAAAAGGACAGTGGCCGGCACCGGGGAGCTGTTTTTT. Translating gives CASSQKRTVAGTGELFF.

The chain has TRBV6-2 or TRBV6-3 and TRBJ2-5; D is possibly TRBD2 (6 bases). Germline CDR1 is MNHEY and CDR2 is SVGEGT. V dropped 5 bases and J dropped 2 bases, with 18 bases sitting between them. The CDR3 is 16 amino acids. The CDR3 loop reads CASSRQLAGKQETQYF. The CDR3 nucleotides are TGTGCCAGCAGTCGCCAACTCGCGGGGAAACAAGAGACCCAGTACTTC.

The rearrangement joins TRBV7-9 to TRBJ2-3; D uncertain. Trimming pared 0 bases from V and 12 bases from J, leaving 10 bases between. The germline gives CDR1 SEHNR, CDR2 FQNEAQ (reference sequence). The CDR3 runs to 12 residues. CDR3 sequence (DNA): TGTGCCAGCAGCTTAGCTAGAGGAGCTCAGTATTTT. Translation: CASSLARGAQYF. Looking up the rest from reference TRBV7-9 and TRBJ2-3 gives the full variable domain: DTGVSQNPRHKITKRGQNVTFRCDPISEHNRLYWYRQTLGQGPEFLTYFQNEAQLEKSRLLSDRFSAERPKGSFSTLEIQRTEQGDSAMYLCASSLARGAQYFGPGTRLTVL.

The chain uses TRBV27 and TRBJ2-2; a weak D match, TRBD2 (5 bases). This CDR3 has 14 residues. The V end lost 10 bases, the J end lost 0 bases, and 12 bases lay between the germline ends. CDR1 and CDR2 (germline): MNHEY, SMNVEV (reference sequence). As DNA, the CDR3 is TGTGCCACCCATGGGAGCCCGAACACCGGGGAGCTGTTTTTT. It encodes CATHGSPNTGELFF.

The chain combines TRBV19 with TRBJ2-2; TRBD2 matches 7 bases. Trimming cost V 4 bases and J 2 bases; bases outside gene matches: 4. The CDR3 length is 15 residues. The germline V gene encodes CDR1 LNHDA and CDR2 SQIVND (reference sequence). The CDR3 region has the DNA TGTGCCAGTAGTACTGGCGGGGGTAACACCGGGGAGCTGTTTTTT. Its translation: CASSTGGGNTGELFF.

CDR3 amino acids: CASSPNGAGEKLFF. In DNA form, the CDR3 reads TGTGCCAGCAGCCCGAATGGAGCGGGGGAAAAACTGTTTTTT. This chain joins TRBV27 and TRBJ1-4; D ambiguous. Trimming removed 6 bases from V and 8 bases from J, with 16 bases in between. The germline V gene has CDR1 MNHEY and CDR2 SMNVEV (reference sequence). The CDR3 runs 14 residues.

This clone was detected once. An end of the junction does not agree with germline; a read error may underlie this. The chain joins TRBV6-5 to TRBJ1-2; tentative D call: TRBD1 (6 bases). The CDR3 covers 14 residues. Germline V gene sequence: CDR1 MNHEY, CDR2 SVGAGI. CDR3 sequence reads: CASSNSGDIYGYTF. The CDR3 region has the DNA TGTGCCAGCAGTAACTCTGGGGACATCTATGGCTACACCTTC.

The rearrangement uses TRBV7-9 and TRBJ1-4; D remains ambiguous. V lost 2 bases and J 0 bases, leaving 10 bases between the germline ends. Germline-derived CDR1 and CDR2 are SEHNR and FQNEAQ (reference sequence). This CDR3 has 16 amino acids. In DNA, the CDR3 is TGTGCCAGCAGCTTATCCCGGGTAGCAACTAATGAAAAACTGTTTTTT. Translated: CASSLSRVATNEKLFF.

The chain employs TRBV5-1 and TRBJ1-6; 8 nucleotides align to TRBD1. V shed 0 bases, J shed 5 bases, and the junction held 4 bases outside the gene matches. Germline V gives CDR1 SGHRS, CDR2 YFSETQ. The CDR3 has 16 residues. CDR3 bases: TGCGCCAGCAGCTTGGACGGGACAGGAGATAATTCACCCCTCCACTTT. Translated: CASSLDGTGDNSPLHF. The variable domain in full, completed from reference TRBV5-1 and TRBJ1-6, reads KAGVTQTPRYLIKTRGQQVTLSCSPISGHRSVSWYQQTPGQGLQFLFEYFSETQRNKGNFPGRFSGRQFSNSRSEMNVSTLELGDSALYLCASSLDGTGDNSPLHFGNGTRLTVT.